Described below is a single T cell receptor beta chain sequence and its context. Its target is unknown. Isolation per sample recovered at least 6 million PBMCs. Alongside a J-beta primer mix, a sample-barcoded 5' primer served in a second PCR lasting about 7 to 11 cycles. TCRdb re-called the 5' RACE reads with MiXCR, one entry per CDR3 protein. The table records about 670,000 distinct CDR3 sequences, more than 45% of them present only once. This sample was included in a study of blood T cells in healthy people across ages. In the study overall: Every two T cells gave about one barcoded beta molecule via template switching.

General study points: Donors of long life had a larger count of naive CD4+ cells and greater diversity than aged donors. Unsorted PBMCs prevented conclusive naive versus antigen-experienced comparison.

The receptor was derived from a woman of 80 years or more in good health. Sequenced sample: blood.

The CDR3 here is CASSLILATLAEQFF. CDR3 DNA: TGTGCCAGCAGCTTAATTTTGGCGACCCTAGCGGAGCAGTTCTTC. The rearrangement joins TRBV7-9 to TRBJ2-1, with a possible D match to TRBD2 (6 bases). V lost 2 bases and J lost 10, with 18 bases in between. Germline CDR1 reads SEHNR; CDR2 reads FQNEAQ (reference sequence). The CDR3 is made up of 15 amino acids.